These 11 T cell receptor beta chains were sequenced from one sample in a study of molecular identifiers for immune sequencing clone quantification. From the PCR reads, TCRdb called clonotypes with MiXCR, one entry per CDR3 protein. Here the sample spans about 68,000 distinct CDR3 sequences, 15% to 20% being singletons. Material: naive CD8+ T cells from blood, with Jurkat cell RNA spiked in. Documented subset: FACS-sorted CD8+CD4-CCR7+CD45RA+ naive T cells. The receptors were gathered from a human donor in good health. Some libraries in this study had Jurkat cell RNA spiked in.

This clonotype was counted only a few times. The CDR3 loop reads CASSSVAGAADTQYF. The DNA of the CDR3 is TGTGCCAGCAGTTCTGTAGCGGGAGCGGCAGATACGCAGTATTTT. The chain carries TRBV27 and TRBJ2-3, with 9 bases matching TRBD2. V gave up 4 bases and J gave up 4 bases; unmatched junction bases: 6. This CDR3 has 15 residues. CDR1 MNHEY and CDR2 SMNVEV come from the germline V gene (reference sequence).

In its sample, this clonotype was seen many times. The rearrangement links TRBV28 to TRBJ2-7, with 8 bases matching TRBD2. The length of the CDR3 is 17 residues. Germline V gene lookup returns CDR1 MDHEN and CDR2 SYDVKM. V gave up 8 bases and J gave up 2 bases; unmatched junction bases: 17. CDR3 DNA: TGTGCCAGCGGACGGGAAACGGGAGGGTGGTATGCCTACGAGCAGTACTTC. Protein: CASGRETGGWYAYEQYF.

This clonotype occurred many times. This chain connects TRBV5-6 to TRBJ2-7; 12 nucleotides line up with TRBD2. The germline gives CDR1 SGHDT, CDR2 YYEEEE. V dropped 0 bases and J dropped 6; count of bases not matched to a gene: 13. This CDR3 has 18 residues. The CDR3 protein is CASSLGLAGGYLSGEQYF. The CDR3, as DNA: TGTGCCAGCAGCTTGGGGCTAGCGGGAGGGTACCTCTCCGGCGAGCAGTACTTC.

This clonotype was recorded at least ten times. The chain has TRBV27 and TRBJ2-4; D might be TRBD1 (5 bases). Trimming pared 3 bases from V and 10 bases from J, leaving 13 bases between. This CDR3 has 13 residues. The germline V gene encodes CDR1 MNHEY and CDR2 SMNVEV (reference sequence). CDR3 amino acids: CASSLETAHIQYF. DNA for the CDR3: TGTGCCAGCAGTTTGGAGACAGCCCATATTCAGTACTTC.

Turning to this clonotype: A clone one base away is much larger, so this may be a read error. This chain links TRBV11-2 with TRBJ1-1; no clear D. The CDR3 loop spans 13 amino acids. CDR1 SGHAT and CDR2 FQNNGV come from the germline V gene. Between the trimmed V and J ends, which lost 0 bases and 7 bases, there was a span of 9 bases. In nucleotides, the CDR3 is TGTGCCAGCAGCTTAGATGTGGCAAGTGAAGCTTTCTTT. This gives the protein CASSLDVASEAFF.

On this clonotype itself: With a much larger clone just one base away, this may be a read error. The rearrangement uses TRBV28 and TRBJ2-7, with D maybe TRBD1 (6 bases). This CDR3 is built from 13 residues. V lost 3 bases, J lost 3 bases, and 9 bases lay in between. Germline lookup yields CDR1 MDHEN and CDR2 SYDVKM. The CDR3 region has the DNA TGTGCCAGCAGTTTCCGACAGGACTACGAGCAGTACTTC. Protein: CASSFRQDYEQYF.

Details on this clonotype: This may be a read error, as it is one base from a much larger clone. The gene calls are TRBV4-1 and TRBJ2-1; tentative D call: TRBD1 (5 bases). Germline V gene sequence: CDR1 MGHRA, CDR2 YSYEKL. Trimming cost V 4 bases and J 4 bases, with 14 bases left between them. This CDR3 contains 15 residues. Here the CDR3 reads CASSRKGFSYNEQFF. CDR3 nucleotides: TGCGCCAGCAGCCGGAAGGGGTTCTCGTACAATGAGCAGTTCTTC.

This clonotype was counted at least ten times. The chain has TRBV7-6 and TRBJ2-2; D is ambiguous. Deletions cut 1 base from V and 5 bases from J, with 8 bases between. The germline V gene has CDR1 SGHVS and CDR2 FNYEAQ. This CDR3 contains 14 residues. CDR3 DNA sequence: TGTGCCAGCAGCTTAGGGAGAAGGACCGGGGAGCTGTTTTTT. This codes for CASSLGRRTGELFF.

There are many counts of this clonotype. The chain carries TRBV4-1 and TRBJ2-1; 7 bases are shared with TRBD2. V shed 4 bases, J shed 12 bases, and the junction held 15 bases outside the gene matches. In germline, CDR1 is MGHRA, CDR2 YSYEKL. This CDR3 comprises 15 residues. The CDR3 loop is CASSRGLEASDVQFF. The CDR3 bases are TGCGCCAGCAGCCGCGGACTAGAGGCGTCCGATGTGCAGTTCTTC.

This clonotype was counted ten times or more. The chain couples TRBV20-1 to TRBJ2-5; 13 bases are shared with TRBD2. The CDR3 is 14 amino acids. The germline V gene has CDR1 DFQATT and CDR2 SNEGSKA (reference sequence). V gave up 4 bases and J gave up 4 bases; unmatched junction bases: 3. The CDR3 region has the DNA TGCAGTGCTAACGGACTAGCGGGAGTAGAGACCCAGTACTTC. Its protein product is CSANGLAGVETQYF.

There are many counts of this clonotype. In DNA form, the CDR3 reads TGTGCCGGGAAGGGACCACCTGGGGAGCAGTACTTC. This gives the protein CAGKGPPGEQYF. The chain couples TRBV30 to TRBJ2-7; perhaps D is TRBD1 or TRBD2 (5 bases each). Germline-derived CDR1 and CDR2 are GTSNPN and SVGIG (reference sequence). This CDR3 has 12 amino acids. With 8 bases removed from V and 7 bases from J, the gap between germline ends came to 18 bases.